This is a list of T cell receptor beta chains from one sample in a study of shared clonotypes between healthy human individuals. Clones were read by immunoSEQ multiplex PCR, and TCRdb kept only the in-frame ones, dropping some. This table holds around 440,000 clones, about 74% found once. The specimen was PBMCs. These receptor sequences come from a woman aged 40 to 50 in good health. Some clones in this sample may be carry-over from other donors' samples. Each CDR3 is given with its conserved first and last residue. D genes are given only for firm matches. Part of the rows lack a size; the others show once, few, many or a class for expanded clones.

j_gene: TRBJ1-4; abundance: -; v_gene: TRBV7-9; d_gene: -; CDR3nt: TGTGCCAGCACCTGGGATAATGAAAAACTGTTTTTT; CDR3aa: CASTWDNEKLFF
j_gene: TRBJ2-1; abundance: many; v_gene: TRBV19; d_gene: -; CDR3nt: TGTGCCACCCGTGGGCGAGGATACAATGAGCAGTTCTTC; CDR3aa: CATRGRGYNEQFF
j_gene: TRBJ2-7; abundance: -; v_gene: TRBV4-1; d_gene: -; CDR3nt: TGCGCCAGCAGCCAAGATCCTGTACGGGAGCAGTACTTC; CDR3aa: CASSQDPVREQYF
j_gene: TRBJ1-2; abundance: many; v_gene: TRBV30; d_gene: TRBD1; CDR3nt: TGTGCCTGGAGTGTAGGGCAGGGGGCACGGGGCTACACCTTC; CDR3aa: CAWSVGQGARGYTF
j_gene: TRBJ2-4; abundance: -; v_gene: TRBV28; d_gene: -; CDR3nt: TGTGCCAGCAGTCCGGGACCGTTCGGGTACATTCAGTACTTC; CDR3aa: CASSPGPFGYIQYF
j_gene: TRBJ2-2; abundance: -; v_gene: TRBV30; d_gene: -; CDR3nt: TGTGCCTGGAGTCCAGCCGGGACTCCCCGGTTCGGGGAGCTGTTTTTT; CDR3aa: CAWSPAGTPRFGELFF
j_gene: TRBJ2-5; abundance: -; v_gene: TRBV30; d_gene: -; CDR3nt: TGTGCCTGGAGCGTGACTCGAGGGGAGACCCAGTACTTC; CDR3aa: CAWSVTRGETQYF
j_gene: TRBJ1-1; abundance: -; v_gene: TRBV9; d_gene: TRBD1; CDR3nt: TGTGCCAGCAGCATTTCAGGGGGACGGGACACTGAAGCTTTCTTT; CDR3aa: CASSISGGRDTEAFF
j_gene: TRBJ2-2; abundance: few; v_gene: TRBV7-9; d_gene: -; CDR3nt: TGTGCCAGCAGCTTAGTCTTCGGGGAGCTGTTTTTT; CDR3aa: CASSLVFGELFF
j_gene: TRBJ2-5; abundance: -; v_gene: TRBV5-1; d_gene: -; CDR3nt: TGCGCCAGCAGCTTGGCCCGGGAGAAGGAGACCCAGTACTTC; CDR3aa: CASSLAREKETQYF
j_gene: TRBJ2-3; abundance: few; v_gene: TRBV9; d_gene: -; CDR3nt: TGTGCCAGCAGCGTAGCACGGCTCATCTCCCCTAGCACAGATACGCAGTATTTT; CDR3aa: CASSVARLISPSTDTQYF
j_gene: TRBJ1-1; abundance: -; v_gene: TRBV7-8; d_gene: -; CDR3nt: TGTGCCAGCAGCCCCGGTGCCGAGAAAAGAATGAACACTGAAGCTTTCTTT; CDR3aa: CASSPGAEKRMNTEAFF
j_gene: TRBJ2-3; abundance: -; v_gene: TRBV28; d_gene: -; CDR3nt: TGTGCCAGCAGCCCTCCGGGCGATACGCAGTATTTT; CDR3aa: CASSPPGDTQYF
j_gene: TRBJ2-5; abundance: -; v_gene: TRBV6-1; d_gene: -; CDR3nt: TGTGCCAGCAGAGGAGGAGAGACCCAGTACTTC; CDR3aa: CASRGGETQYF
j_gene: TRBJ1-4; abundance: -; v_gene: TRBV4-2; d_gene: TRBD1; CDR3nt: TGTGCCAGCAGCCTCGACAGGGGAGAAGAAAAACTGTTTTTT; CDR3aa: CASSLDRGEEKLFF
j_gene: TRBJ2-2; abundance: -; v_gene: TRBV9; d_gene: -; CDR3nt: TGTGCCAGCAGCGCTGGGGTACGCGGGTACACCGGGGAGCTGTTTTTT; CDR3aa: CASSAGVRGYTGELFF
j_gene: TRBJ2-1; abundance: -; v_gene: TRBV2; d_gene: -; CDR3nt: TGTGCCAGCAGTGACGAGGGAAGCTCCTACAATGAGCAGTTCTTC; CDR3aa: CASSDEGSSYNEQFF
j_gene: TRBJ2-7; abundance: few; v_gene: TRBV5-4; d_gene: -; CDR3nt: TGTGCCAGCAGCCTAAACGGAGGTAGCTACTCCTACGAGCAGTACTTC; CDR3aa: CASSLNGGSYSYEQYF
j_gene: TRBJ2-1; abundance: -; v_gene: TRBV20-1; d_gene: -; CDR3nt: TGCAGTGCCACCCCCCAATGGGAGCAGTTCTTC; CDR3aa: CSATPQWEQFF
j_gene: TRBJ2-3; abundance: -; v_gene: TRBV7-2; d_gene: TRBD2; CDR3nt: TGTGCCAGCAGCTCCGGACTAGTGAGGGATACGCAGTATTTT; CDR3aa: CASSSGLVRDTQYF
j_gene: TRBJ2-3; abundance: many; v_gene: TRBV7-2; d_gene: TRBD2; CDR3nt: TGTGCCAGCGGCTCCAGCGGGATCAGCACAGATACGCAGTATTTT; CDR3aa: CASGSSGISTDTQYF
j_gene: TRBJ2-2; abundance: -; v_gene: TRBV5-1; d_gene: TRBD1; CDR3nt: TGCGCCAGCAGCTGGACAGGGGTGGACACCGGGGAGCTGTTTTTT; CDR3aa: CASSWTGVDTGELFF
j_gene: TRBJ2-7; abundance: -; v_gene: TRBV25-1; d_gene: TRBD2; CDR3nt: TGTGCCAGCAGTGCCACAAGCGGACTAGCGGAAGCCTACGAGCAGTACTTC; CDR3aa: CASSATSGLAEAYEQYF
j_gene: TRBJ1-4; abundance: many; v_gene: TRBV6-6; d_gene: -; CDR3nt: TGTGCCAGCAGTCGGGACGGGTCTAATGAAAAACTGTTTTTT; CDR3aa: CASSRDGSNEKLFF
j_gene: TRBJ2-1; abundance: -; v_gene: TRBV7-6; d_gene: TRBD2; CDR3nt: TGTGCCAGCAGCTTACGGGAGGGAATAGCCATAACAGCGGGGGTTAACAATGAGCAGTTCTTC; CDR3aa: CASSLREGIAITAGVNNEQFF
j_gene: TRBJ1-2; abundance: -; v_gene: TRBV5-1; d_gene: -; CDR3nt: TGCGCCAGCAGCTTGGTTTCGGCAGGGAATGGCTACACCTTC; CDR3aa: CASSLVSAGNGYTF
j_gene: TRBJ1-2; abundance: few; v_gene: TRBV30; d_gene: -; CDR3nt: TGTGCCTGGAGTCTCCAGGGGAACTATGGCTACACCTTC; CDR3aa: CAWSLQGNYGYTF
j_gene: TRBJ2-3; abundance: many; v_gene: TRBV30; d_gene: TRBD2; CDR3nt: TGTGCCTGGAGAGGACTAGCGGGAACGGATACGCAGTATTTT; CDR3aa: CAWRGLAGTDTQYF
j_gene: TRBJ2-5; abundance: -; v_gene: TRBV7-7; d_gene: TRBD1; CDR3nt: TGTGCTAGCGCACAGGACAGGGGGAGGGAGACCCAGTACTTC; CDR3aa: CASAQDRGRETQYF
j_gene: TRBJ2-3; abundance: -; v_gene: TRBV6-1; d_gene: TRBD2; CDR3nt: TGTGCCAGCAGGGAAGCGGGAGTACTCACAGATACGCAGTATTTT; CDR3aa: CASREAGVLTDTQYF
j_gene: TRBJ2-7; abundance: -; v_gene: TRBV30; d_gene: -; CDR3nt: TGTGCCTGGAGTTTTACGAGAGACTACGAGCAGTACTTC; CDR3aa: CAWSFTRDYEQYF
j_gene: TRBJ2-7; abundance: -; v_gene: TRBV30; d_gene: -; CDR3nt: TGTGCCTGGACCAGGACCGCGTCCTACGAGCAGTACTTC; CDR3aa: CAWTRTASYEQYF
j_gene: TRBJ1-1; abundance: -; v_gene: TRBV7-2; d_gene: -; CDR3nt: TGTGCCAGCAGCTTAACAGGAGCCAACACTGAAGCTTTCTTT; CDR3aa: CASSLTGANTEAFF
j_gene: TRBJ2-7; abundance: -; v_gene: TRBV4-1; d_gene: -; CDR3nt: TGCGCCAGCAGCCAAGCGGCACTATTGATGAACGAGCAGTACTTC; CDR3aa: CASSQAALLMNEQYF
j_gene: TRBJ1-2; abundance: -; v_gene: TRBV6-1; d_gene: -; CDR3nt: TGTGCCAGCAGGGACAACTCCGCGGGCGGCTACACCTTC; CDR3aa: CASRDNSAGGYTF
j_gene: TRBJ2-7; abundance: -; v_gene: TRBV30; d_gene: TRBD1; CDR3nt: TGTGCCTGGAGCGCCGGGACAGGGGACTACGAGCAGTACTTC; CDR3aa: CAWSAGTGDYEQYF
j_gene: TRBJ2-7; abundance: -; v_gene: TRBV5-1; d_gene: -; CDR3nt: TGCGCCAGCAGCACCGGGACTGGGGTCTGGGAGCAGTACTTC; CDR3aa: CASSTGTGVWEQYF
j_gene: TRBJ2-1; abundance: -; v_gene: TRBV7-8; d_gene: -; CDR3nt: TGTGCCAGCAGCATTAGCAGAGGGCCGTACAATGAGCAGTTCTTC; CDR3aa: CASSISRGPYNEQFF
j_gene: TRBJ2-5; abundance: -; v_gene: TRBV5-1; d_gene: -; CDR3nt: TGCGCCAGCAGCTTTTCCACGGGGGAGACCCAGTACTTC; CDR3aa: CASSFSTGETQYF
j_gene: TRBJ2-1; abundance: -; v_gene: TRBV5-1; d_gene: TRBD2; CDR3nt: TGCGCCAGCAGCTTGGACGGGACTAGCGGCTACAATGAGCAGTTCTTC; CDR3aa: CASSLDGTSGYNEQFF
j_gene: TRBJ1-1; abundance: -; v_gene: TRBV27; d_gene: -; CDR3nt: TGTGCCAGCAGTAAACAGCTATCGAACACTGAAGCTTTCTTT; CDR3aa: CASSKQLSNTEAFF
j_gene: TRBJ1-4; abundance: -; v_gene: TRBV2; d_gene: -; CDR3nt: TGTGCCAGCACTCAGGACGGCAATGAAAAACTGTTTTTT; CDR3aa: CASTQDGNEKLFF
j_gene: TRBJ2-1; abundance: -; v_gene: TRBV5-1; d_gene: -; CDR3nt: TGCGCCAGCAGCCGCTTCCCGGGCCGGGACAATGAGCAGTTCTTC; CDR3aa: CASSRFPGRDNEQFF
j_gene: TRBJ1-3; abundance: -; v_gene: TRBV6-1; d_gene: -; CDR3nt: TGTGCCAGCAGTGAAGACTGGGGAAACACCATATATTTT; CDR3aa: CASSEDWGNTIYF
j_gene: TRBJ2-2; abundance: -; v_gene: TRBV6-6; d_gene: -; CDR3nt: TGTGCCACTCGGGAATCAAGAACCGGGGAGCTGTTTTTT; CDR3aa: CATRESRTGELFF